Listed below are T cell receptor beta chains from one sample, sequenced in a study of blood T cell repertoires in COVID-19. Some clones are missing from TCRdb's copy, which holds only in-frame ones; the method was immunoSEQ multiplex PCR. The sample lists roughly 130,000 clones; about nine tenths were seen once. What was sequenced was peripheral blood. These receptors were taken from a man aged 55 to 70 with COVID-19, enrolled during active disease. The CDR3 runs from the conserved cysteine through the conserved F or W. The order of the fields is CDR3 DNA, CDR3 protein, V gene, J gene, D gene, clone size, CDR3 length. A D gene is named only where the DNA matches it firmly. The listing skips clone size in some rows; elsewhere it reads once, few, many or a size class.

TGTGCCAGTGGAGACAGGGCTGGAAACACCATATATTTT,CASGDRAGNTIYF,TRBV19,TRBJ1-3,TRBD1,NA,13
TGCAGCGTTATTGTGCGGAACTCCTACGAGCAGTACTTC,CSVIVRNSYEQYF,TRBV29-1,TRBJ2-7,NA,NA,13
TGTGCCAGCAGTCCCAGCCGCGGCCTCGCGGCTGAGCAGTTCTTC,CASSPSRGLAAEQFF,TRBV6-5,TRBJ2-1,NA,once,15
TGTGCCAGCAGCTTGACAGGGGCTGGCTACACCTTC,CASSLTGAGYTF,TRBV7-2,TRBJ1-2,TRBD1,NA,12
TGCGCCAGCAGCTTGGGAGACAGGGATTCTTCACCCCTCCACTTT,CASSLGDRDSSPLHF,TRBV5-1,TRBJ1-6,TRBD1,NA,15
TGTGCCAGCAGTTTGCTGAGCTCTGGAAACACCATATATTTT,CASSLLSSGNTIYF,TRBV28,TRBJ1-3,NA,NA,14
TGTGCCAGTAGCGAATTGGGTAGGGAGGGCACTGAAGCTTTCTTT,CASSELGREGTEAFF,TRBV19,TRBJ1-1,NA,NA,15
TGTGCCAGCAGCGTAGGGGAGGTTCCGAACACTGAAGCTTTCTTT,CASSVGEVPNTEAFF,TRBV9,TRBJ1-1,NA,once,15
TGTGCCAGCAGCATCTGGACAGGGGGCAACTATGGCTACACCTTC,CASSIWTGGNYGYTF,TRBV7-9,TRBJ1-2,TRBD1,NA,15
TGTGCCAGCAGTTACGACAGGGTGCGAACTGAAGCTTTCTTT,CASSYDRVRTEAFF,TRBV6-5,TRBJ1-1,TRBD1,NA,14
TGTGCCACCAGCATGACTAGCGGAGGTTACGAGCAGTACTTC,CATSMTSGGYEQYF,TRBV15,TRBJ2-7,TRBD2,once,14
TGTGCCAGCAGTTACTCGACGGGAAAGGAGGATGGCTACACCTTC,CASSYSTGKEDGYTF,TRBV6-5,TRBJ1-2,NA,many,15
TGTGCCAGCAGTCAGGGGCTTTTGAACGCGGGTAGCACAGATACGCAGTATTTT,CASSQGLLNAGSTDTQYF,TRBV27,TRBJ2-3,NA,NA,18
TGTGCCAGCAGCCTGGGACTAGCGAACACCGGGGAGCTGTTTTTT,CASSLGLANTGELFF,TRBV6-5,TRBJ2-2,TRBD2,few,15
TGTGCCAGCAGCCCTGGGGGGGGGACGTTGCCTAACTATGGCTACACCTTC,CASSPGGGTLPNYGYTF,TRBV5-4,TRBJ1-2,NA,NA,17
TGTGCCAGCAGCTTAGCCCCCAGGGCAACTAGCACAGATACGCAGTATTTT,CASSLAPRATSTDTQYF,TRBV7-9,TRBJ2-3,NA,NA,17
TGTGCCAGCAGCGTAGGAGGGGGCTATCAGCCCCAGCATTTT,CASSVGGGYQPQHF,TRBV9,TRBJ1-5,TRBD1,once,14
TGCGCCAGCAGCCAAGATCTGGCCAGACAGGGGATTGGCTACACCTTC,CASSQDLARQGIGYTF,TRBV4-3,TRBJ1-2,TRBD1,NA,16
TGTGCCAGCAGCCGCCTAGCGGGAGGGATTGAGCAGTTCTTC,CASSRLAGGIEQFF,TRBV27,TRBJ2-1,TRBD2,NA,14
TGTGCCAGCAGCCCACGGGGAGCCGCCGCGGCGAACACCGGGGAGCTGTTTTTT,CASSPRGAAAANTGELFF,TRBV3-1/TRBV3-2,TRBJ2-2,NA,NA,18
TGTGCCAGCAGCCAATCACAGGGTGGCTATGGCTACACCTTC,CASSQSQGGYGYTF,TRBV4-2,TRBJ1-2,NA,once,14
TGTGCCAGCAGCCGCCGAGCGGGAGGAACCTACGAGCAGTACTTC,CASSRRAGGTYEQYF,TRBV5-4,TRBJ2-7,TRBD2,NA,15
TGTGCCACCAGAGGGACTAGTGCGGGCGCAGATACGCAGTATTTT,CATRGTSAGADTQYF,TRBV15,TRBJ2-3,TRBD2,NA,15
TGCGCCAGCGCCACTGCGGGAGTAGTAGATACGCAGTATTTT,CASATAGVVDTQYF,TRBV5-1,TRBJ2-3,TRBD2,NA,14
TGTGCCAGCAGCTTAGGTGGGACAACTTACAATGAGCAGTTCTTC,CASSLGGTTYNEQFF,TRBV7-9,TRBJ2-1,NA,once,15
TGTGCCAGCAGTTACGGGGAGCAAGAGACCCAGTACTTC,CASSYGEQETQYF,TRBV2,TRBJ2-5,NA,NA,13
TGTGCCAGCGGCCCACCGGGTGAACCTGGAAACACCATATATTTT,CASGPPGEPGNTIYF,TRBV28,TRBJ1-3,NA,NA,15
TGCGCCAGCAGTGAAGGATTAGCCCCCGGGGAGCTGTTTTTT,CASSEGLAPGELFF,TRBV10-1,TRBJ2-2,NA,NA,14
TGTGCCAGCAGCTTGGCAGACAAGAACACTGAAGCTTTCTTT,CASSLADKNTEAFF,TRBV7-6,TRBJ1-1,NA,NA,14
TGTGCCAGCAGCTTCGCGGGTACCTACGAGCAGTACTTC,CASSFAGTYEQYF,TRBV7-3,TRBJ2-7,NA,NA,13
TGTGCCAGCAGTTCACTATCGGTGGCTTTCTTT,CASSSLSVAFF,TRBV11-2,TRBJ1-1,NA,once,11
TGCGCCAGCAGCCCGGGGACAGGAGGAGGGAGCACAGATACGCAGTATTTT,CASSPGTGGGSTDTQYF,TRBV5-1,TRBJ2-3,TRBD1,NA,17
TGTGCCAGCAGCCAAGAGTCACGGACAGGTCTCTACGAGCAGTACTTC,CASSQESRTGLYEQYF,TRBV3-1/TRBV3-2,TRBJ2-7,TRBD1,NA,16
TGTGCCAGCTCACCAGAGCGCTCGGAACAGCCCCAGCATTTT,CASSPERSEQPQHF,TRBV18,TRBJ1-5,NA,NA,14
TGTGCCAGCTCACCGCGGACTAGCGGGAGTTTATACACCTACGAGCAGTACTTC,CASSPRTSGSLYTYEQYF,TRBV18,TRBJ2-7,TRBD2,NA,18
TGTGCCAGCAGCCCAACTAGTGACCACAATGAGCAGTTCTTC,CASSPTSDHNEQFF,TRBV7-3,TRBJ2-1,NA,NA,14
TGTGCCTGGAGTGCCTCCCAGGGGGGCTACACCTTC,CAWSASQGGYTF,TRBV30,TRBJ1-2,NA,NA,12
TGCGCCAGCAGCCGGGACACCAACACTGAAGCTTTCTTT,CASSRDTNTEAFF,TRBV10-1,TRBJ1-1,NA,NA,13
TGCGCCAGCAGCTTGACTAGCGGAGATTACGAGCAGTACTTC,CASSLTSGDYEQYF,TRBV5-1,TRBJ2-7,TRBD2,NA,14
TGTGCCACCAGCATTCAACACGGACAGCCTAATGAAAAACTGTTTTTT,CATSIQHGQPNEKLFF,TRBV15,TRBJ1-4,NA,NA,16
TGTGCCAGCAGCCCCCAGGGGAGAACAGATACGCAGTATTTT,CASSPQGRTDTQYF,TRBV28,TRBJ2-3,NA,NA,14
TGTGCCAGCAGCGGAGCAGACTCTAGCACAGATACGCAGTATTTT,CASSGADSSTDTQYF,TRBV11-2,TRBJ2-3,NA,NA,15
TGTGCCAGCAGTACAGGGTCGAACACTGAAGCTTTCTTT,CASSTGSNTEAFF,TRBV7-3,TRBJ1-1,NA,NA,13
TGTGCCAGCAGGGACAGGGGGCGACAGAACTACGAGCAGTACTTC,CASRDRGRQNYEQYF,TRBV2,TRBJ2-7,TRBD1,NA,15
TGTGCCTGGAGACGACAGGGGGCTCAGACGTCACCCCTCCACTTT,CAWRRQGAQTSPLHF,TRBV30,TRBJ1-6,TRBD1,NA,15
TGTGCCAGCTCACCAGGGACAGGGCTTTTGAGGACTGAAGCTTTCTTT,CASSPGTGLLRTEAFF,TRBV18,TRBJ1-1,TRBD1,NA,16
TGCGCCAGCAGCTTGTTAGGCAGGGAAAATGAAAAACTGTTTTTT,CASSLLGRENEKLFF,TRBV5-1,TRBJ1-4,NA,NA,15
TGTGCCAGCAGGATGAGCGGGAGGGCCGACGAGCAGTACTTC,CASRMSGRADEQYF,TRBV28,TRBJ2-7,TRBD2,NA,14
TGTGCCAGCAGCTTAGGGGGCCGGTCCAATCAGCCCCAGCATTTT,CASSLGGRSNQPQHF,TRBV13,TRBJ1-5,NA,NA,15
TGCGCCAGCAGCCAAGAGACGGGAGGCTCCTACAATGAGCAGTTCTTC,CASSQETGGSYNEQFF,TRBV4-1,TRBJ2-1,TRBD2,NA,16
TGTGCCACCAGTGATCCTTTAGTCGGGGAGCTGTTTTTT,CATSDPLVGELFF,TRBV24-1,TRBJ2-2,NA,once,13
TGCGCCGTCAGAATTCTAGCTGGGGAGAGGTACGAGCAGTACTTC,CAVRILAGERYEQYF,TRBV10-2,TRBJ2-7,NA,few,15
TGTGCCAGCAGTTTACTGACGGAAGAGAGGTATGGCTACACCTTC,CASSLLTEERYGYTF,TRBV6-2/TRBV6-3,TRBJ1-2,NA,few,15
TGTGCCTGGGCCCGGGGGGCAGGGGAAGATCAGCCCCAGCATTTT,CAWARGAGEDQPQHF,TRBV30,TRBJ1-5,NA,NA,15
TGCGCCAGCAGCTTGTTAGGACTAGCGGGAGCCACAGATACGCAGTATTTT,CASSLLGLAGATDTQYF,TRBV5-1,TRBJ2-3,TRBD2,NA,17
TGTGCCAGCAGACTCGCCCGTGACAGCCCCTACGAGCAGTACTTC,CASRLARDSPYEQYF,TRBV2,TRBJ2-7,NA,NA,15
TGTGCCAGCAGTTCAGGGGATCAGAGCAATCAGCCCCAGCATTTT,CASSSGDQSNQPQHF,TRBV28,TRBJ1-5,NA,NA,15
TGTGCCAGCAGCTTAGCGGTGGAGCGGGAGAACAATGAGCAGTTCTTC,CASSLAVERENNEQFF,TRBV7-6,TRBJ2-1,TRBD2,NA,16
TGTGCCAGCAGTTCAGTATCGATTCAGTACTTC,CASSSVSIQYF,TRBV6-2/TRBV6-3,TRBJ2-4,NA,NA,11
TGTGCCAGCAGCTTTAGAGGGACAGCCCAAGATACTAATGAAAAACTGTTTTTT,CASSFRGTAQDTNEKLFF,TRBV11-3,TRBJ1-4,TRBD1,NA,18